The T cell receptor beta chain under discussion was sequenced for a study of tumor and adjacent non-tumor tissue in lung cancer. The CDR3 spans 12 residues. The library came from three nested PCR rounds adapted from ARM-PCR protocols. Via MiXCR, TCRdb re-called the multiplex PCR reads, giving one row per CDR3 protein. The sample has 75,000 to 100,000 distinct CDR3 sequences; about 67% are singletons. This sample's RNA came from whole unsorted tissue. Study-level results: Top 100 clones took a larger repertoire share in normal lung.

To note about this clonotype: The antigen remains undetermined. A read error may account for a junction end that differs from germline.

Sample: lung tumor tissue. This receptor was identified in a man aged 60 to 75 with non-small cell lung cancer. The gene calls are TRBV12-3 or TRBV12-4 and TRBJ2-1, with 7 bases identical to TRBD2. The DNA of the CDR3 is TGTGCCAGCAGTTTAACCCGGGGGGAGCAGCTTTTC. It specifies CASSLTRGEQLF.